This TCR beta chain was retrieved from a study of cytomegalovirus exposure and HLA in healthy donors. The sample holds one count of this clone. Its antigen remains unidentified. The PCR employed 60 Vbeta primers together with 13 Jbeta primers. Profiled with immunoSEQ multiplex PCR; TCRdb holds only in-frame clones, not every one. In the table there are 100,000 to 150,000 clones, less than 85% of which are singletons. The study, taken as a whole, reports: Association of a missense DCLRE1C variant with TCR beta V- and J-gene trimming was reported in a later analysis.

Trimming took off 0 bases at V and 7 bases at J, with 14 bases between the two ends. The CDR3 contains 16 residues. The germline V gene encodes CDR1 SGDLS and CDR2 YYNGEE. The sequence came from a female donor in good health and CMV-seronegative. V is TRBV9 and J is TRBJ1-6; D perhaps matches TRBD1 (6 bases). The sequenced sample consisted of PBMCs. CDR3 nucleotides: TGTGCCAGCAGCGTAGATGGGGGGGCGGGAAATTCACCCCTCCACTTT. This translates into CASSVDGGAGNSPLHF.